This T cell receptor (beta chain) was sequenced in a study of metastatic and nonmetastatic thyroid tumors. The J segment lost 1 base and the V segment lost 8 bases, leaving 10 bases of the junction unmatched. The CDR3 length is 15 residues. Looked up from germline, CDR1 is MNHNS and CDR2 is SASEGT. None of the patients had undergone any treatment ahead of thyroid surgery. This clone came up a few times. Study processing details: Clinicopathological groups of papillary thyroid cancer showed CDR3 differences that were used to build a distant-metastasis classifier. From the PCR reads, TCRdb re-called clones with MiXCR. It is TCRdb's table, rather than the study itself, that gives the V and J calls and clone size. In the table there are 35,000 to 45,000 clones, around 28% of which are singletons.

Sequencing was carried out using blood. The sequence was collected from a male donor with papillary thyroid cancer or a benign thyroid nodule (not recorded which). Some clones in this sample may be carry-over from other donors' samples. The V call is TRBV6-1, the J call TRBJ1-1, with TRBD1 matching over 7 bases. The DNA for the CDR3 is TGTGCCAGCTACAGGGGCGTTGCAGCGAACACTGAAGCTTTCTTT. Protein sequence: CASYRGVAANTEAFF.